These T cell receptor beta chains were read from a single sample in a study of T cell responses to AZD1222 COVID-19 vaccine. Here immunoSEQ multiplex PCR was the method, and the copy in TCRdb shows in-frame clones only, minus some. The sample carries roughly 140,000 clones, 92% recorded once. Specimen: peripheral blood, collected 28 days after the second AZD1222 dose. These TCRs come from an adult who received the AZD1222 COVID-19 vaccine. CDR3s include the opening cysteine and the closing phenylalanine or tryptophan. The D gene is left open where the match is weak. Clone size is given for some rows only: seen once, a few or many times, or a class if the clone is expanded.

j_call: TRBJ2-2; v_call: TRBV23-1; cdr3_length: 16; clone_size: few; d_call: TRBD2; cdr3_aa: CASRSQGTSGAGELFF; cdr3_nt: TGCGCCAGTCGTTCCCAGGGGACTAGCGGTGCCGGGGAGCTGTTTTTT
j_call: TRBJ1-3; v_call: TRBV6-5; cdr3_length: 15; clone_size: .; d_call: TRBD1; cdr3_aa: CASRPDRASGNTIYF; cdr3_nt: TGTGCCAGCAGGCCGGACAGGGCCTCTGGAAACACCATATATTTT
j_call: TRBJ1-5; v_call: TRBV5-6; cdr3_length: 12; clone_size: .; d_call: .; cdr3_aa: CASSLRTQPQHF; cdr3_nt: TGTGCCAGCAGCTTGCGTACCCAGCCCCAGCATTTT
j_call: TRBJ2-4; v_call: TRBV21-1; cdr3_length: 16; clone_size: once; d_call: .; cdr3_aa: CASSKDSPGGVNIQYF; cdr3_nt: TGTGCCAGCAGCAAAGACTCCCCGGGGGGGGTAAACATTCAGTACTTC
j_call: TRBJ1-4; v_call: TRBV15; cdr3_length: 13; clone_size: .; d_call: .; cdr3_aa: CATSTVLTEKLFF; cdr3_nt: TGTGCCACCAGCACTGTACTGACGGAAAAACTGTTTTTT
j_call: TRBJ1-1; v_call: TRBV4-1; cdr3_length: 16; clone_size: once; d_call: TRBD1; cdr3_aa: CASSDLGQGRSTEAFF; cdr3_nt: TGCGCCAGCAGCGATTTGGGACAGGGAAGGAGCACTGAAGCTTTCTTT
j_call: TRBJ2-3; v_call: TRBV27; cdr3_length: 12; clone_size: .; d_call: TRBD2; cdr3_aa: CASGTSGDTQYF; cdr3_nt: TGTGCCAGCGGGACTAGCGGAGATACGCAGTATTTT
j_call: TRBJ1-5; v_call: TRBV20-1; cdr3_length: 12; clone_size: .; d_call: .; cdr3_aa: CSASPRNQPQHF; cdr3_nt: TGCAGTGCTAGTCCACGCAATCAGCCCCAGCATTTT
j_call: TRBJ1-6; v_call: TRBV28; cdr3_length: 11; clone_size: .; d_call: .; cdr3_aa: CASRSWSDLHF; cdr3_nt: TGTGCCAGCAGGTCCTGGAGCGACCTCCACTTT
j_call: TRBJ1-2; v_call: TRBV6-5; cdr3_length: 15; clone_size: .; d_call: TRBD1; cdr3_aa: CASSYSWDSNYGYTF; cdr3_nt: TGTGCCAGCAGTTACTCGTGGGACAGTAACTATGGCTACACCTTC
j_call: TRBJ1-2; v_call: TRBV30; cdr3_length: 13; clone_size: .; d_call: .; cdr3_aa: CAWSTAGPYGYTF; cdr3_nt: TGTGCCTGGAGTACCGCAGGGCCCTATGGCTACACCTTC
j_call: TRBJ1-2; v_call: TRBV2; cdr3_length: 14; clone_size: .; d_call: TRBD1; cdr3_aa: CASSRQGSNYGYTF; cdr3_nt: TGTGCCAGCAGTAGACAGGGATCTAACTATGGCTACACCTTC
j_call: TRBJ1-5; v_call: TRBV6-5; cdr3_length: 14; clone_size: .; d_call: .; cdr3_aa: CASSSGRSNQPQHF; cdr3_nt: TGTGCCAGCAGTTCAGGTAGGAGCAATCAGCCCCAGCATTTT
j_call: TRBJ1-5; v_call: TRBV7-2; cdr3_length: 17; clone_size: .; d_call: .; cdr3_aa: CASSLDGTPFSNQPQHF; cdr3_nt: TGTGCCAGCAGCTTAGACGGCACACCATTTAGCAATCAGCCCCAGCATTTT
j_call: TRBJ1-3; v_call: TRBV27; cdr3_length: 18; clone_size: .; d_call: TRBD1; cdr3_aa: CASSSKRQGAHSGNTIYF; cdr3_nt: TGTGCCAGCAGTTCCAAAAGACAGGGGGCCCACTCTGGAAACACCATATATTTT
j_call: TRBJ1-3; v_call: TRBV7-8; cdr3_length: 15; clone_size: once; d_call: TRBD1; cdr3_aa: CASSSWTGDENTIYF; cdr3_nt: TGTGCCAGCAGCTCGTGGACAGGAGATGAAAACACCATATATTTT
j_call: TRBJ1-2; v_call: TRBV19; cdr3_length: 16; clone_size: .; d_call: .; cdr3_aa: CASTRGGAEANYGYTF; cdr3_nt: TGTGCCAGTACCCGGGGGGGGGCCGAAGCTAACTATGGCTACACCTTC
j_call: TRBJ1-4; v_call: TRBV18; cdr3_length: 15; clone_size: .; d_call: .; cdr3_aa: CASSPLGQVNEKLFF; cdr3_nt: TGTGCCAGCTCACCGTTGGGACAAGTCAATGAAAAACTGTTTTTT
j_call: TRBJ1-1; v_call: TRBV5-5; cdr3_length: 12; clone_size: once; d_call: .; cdr3_aa: CASSLATVGAFF; cdr3_nt: TGTGCCAGCAGCTTGGCCACGGTTGGGGCTTTCTTT
j_call: TRBJ1-4; v_call: TRBV5-1; cdr3_length: 15; clone_size: .; d_call: TRBD1; cdr3_aa: CASSWQTGSYEKLFF; cdr3_nt: TGCGCCAGCAGCTGGCAGACAGGGAGTTATGAAAAACTGTTTTTT
j_call: TRBJ2-3; v_call: TRBV6-4; cdr3_length: 15; clone_size: .; d_call: TRBD2; cdr3_aa: CASSEGAGGTDTQYF; cdr3_nt: TGTGCCAGCAGTGAAGGAGCGGGGGGAACAGATACGCAGTATTTT
j_call: TRBJ1-2; v_call: TRBV6-5; cdr3_length: 13; clone_size: .; d_call: .; cdr3_aa: CASSPGPSHGYTF; cdr3_nt: TGTGCCAGCAGCCCCGGGCCGAGCCATGGCTACACCTTC
j_call: TRBJ2-1; v_call: TRBV18; cdr3_length: 12; clone_size: .; d_call: .; cdr3_aa: CASSPAVDEQFF; cdr3_nt: TGTGCCAGCTCACCGGCGGTAGATGAGCAGTTCTTC
j_call: TRBJ1-5; v_call: TRBV28; cdr3_length: 16; clone_size: .; d_call: TRBD1; cdr3_aa: CASSTEGQGMNQPQHF; cdr3_nt: TGTGCCAGCAGTACGGAAGGACAGGGAATGAATCAGCCCCAGCATTTT
j_call: TRBJ1-2; v_call: TRBV20-1; cdr3_length: 11; clone_size: .; d_call: .; cdr3_aa: CSAMGTWGYTF; cdr3_nt: TGCAGTGCTATGGGAACCTGGGGCTACACCTTC
j_call: TRBJ1-1; v_call: TRBV5-4; cdr3_length: 12; clone_size: once; d_call: .; cdr3_aa: CASSLEGTEAFF; cdr3_nt: TGTGCCAGCAGCTTAGAGGGAACTGAAGCTTTCTTT
j_call: TRBJ2-1; v_call: TRBV29-1; cdr3_length: 14; clone_size: .; d_call: .; cdr3_aa: CSVEDRFGINEQFF; cdr3_nt: TGCAGCGTCGAAGACAGATTTGGGATCAATGAGCAGTTCTTC
j_call: TRBJ1-2; v_call: TRBV4-3; cdr3_length: 15; clone_size: .; d_call: .; cdr3_aa: CASSQEVKGIYGYTF; cdr3_nt: TGCGCCAGCAGCCAAGAAGTTAAGGGGATCTATGGCTACACCTTC
j_call: TRBJ1-2; v_call: TRBV6-5; cdr3_length: 12; clone_size: .; d_call: TRBD1; cdr3_aa: CASRGQENGYTF; cdr3_nt: TGTGCCAGCAGAGGACAGGAAAATGGCTACACCTTC